The 5 T cell receptor beta chains reported below all come from one sample, sequenced in a study of T cells in Graves' hyperthyroidism and ophthalmopathy. From RNA transcripts, TCR beta CDR3 regions were amplified. The HTBI primer set was used in a first-round RT-PCR of the TCR CDR3. A single record per CDR3 protein comes from TCRdb applying MiXCR to the multiplex PCR reads. Of 480,000 or so distinct CDR3 sequences in the sample, about an eighth were seen once. The specimen sequenced was blood. These receptors were taken from a woman between 18 and 29 years old with Graves' hyperthyroidism.

This clonotype was recorded at least ten times. V usage is TRBV18 and J usage is TRBJ2-1; D is unresolved. Germline CDR1 and CDR2: KGHSH and LQKENI. Trimming removed 3 bases from V and 3 bases from J, with 9 bases in between. This CDR3 region has 14 residues. The CDR3 sequence is CASSPHEDYNEQFF. CDR3 in DNA: TGTGCCAGCTCACCCCACGAAGACTACAATGAGCAGTTCTTC.

The genes are TRBV9 and TRBJ2-3, with TRBD2 matching over 10 bases. This CDR3 has 15 amino acids. Germline CDR1 SGDLS, CDR2 YYNGEE. V lost 3 bases to trimming and J lost 4 bases; unmatched junction nucleotides: 5. Written as DNA, the CDR3 is TGTGCCAGCAGCGGGACTAGCGGTCGCCCAGATACGCAGTATTTT. Its translation is CASSGTSGRPDTQYF.

This CDR3 is CASSLSWTGSQPQHF. In DNA form, the CDR3 reads TGTGCCAGCAGCTTATCCTGGACAGGGAGTCAGCCCCAGCATTTT. The chain joins TRBV7-2 to TRBJ1-5; 8 bases are shared with TRBD1. V dropped 2 bases and J dropped 6; count of bases not matched to a gene: 6. Germline CDR1 SGHTA, CDR2 FQGNSA. The length of the CDR3 is 15 residues.

This clonotype was recorded at least ten times. This rearrangement joins TRBV18 to TRBJ1-5, with a tentative D call TRBD1 (5 bases). CDR1 and CDR2 from the germline V gene are KGHSH and LQKENI. The CDR3 contains 15 residues. V was clipped by 2 bases and J by 4 bases, with 12 bases between them. This CDR3 is CASSPFETANQPQHF. The CDR3 region has the DNA TGTGCCAGCTCACCATTTGAGACAGCTAATCAGCCCCAGCATTTT.

This clonotype occurred a few times. The chain carries TRBV6-4 and TRBJ2-2; TRBD2 aligns across 12 bases. The CDR3 contains 16 residues. Unmatched junction bases numbered 9, after V lost 8 bases and J lost 5 bases. Per germline, CDR1 MRHNA and CDR2 SNTAGT. The CDR3 protein is CASSARLAGATGELFF. The CDR3, as DNA: TGTGCCAGCTCAGCCCGACTAGCGGGAGCAACCGGGGAGCTGTTTTTT.